This T cell receptor beta chain was retrieved from a study of shared clonotypes between healthy human individuals. For the study at large: Participating donors consisted of two women and a few men aged 18 to 49. Overall study findings and caveats: Sampling included only blood; tissue repertoires likely differ. What limited the represented genetic and exposure-history diversity was the small number of donors.

The assay was carried out at the deep level. Clones were read by immunoSEQ multiplex PCR, and TCRdb kept only the in-frame ones, dropping some. There are about 1 million clones in the sample; about 75% occur only once, and about 1.5% lies in the top ten. Notes on this clone: The antigen is not known. The sample holds other DNA sequences that translate to the same CDR3.

With 4 bases removed from V and 1 base from J, the gap between germline ends came to 11 bases. Germline CDR1 reads SGHNT; CDR2 reads YYREEE (reference sequence). The CDR3 covers 14 residues. The sample comprised memory CD4+ T cells sorted from blood. Subset here: CD45RA-negative fraction. This clonotype was sampled from a man aged 18 to 30 in good health. The chain carries TRBV5-4 and TRBJ2-5; TRBD1 might be the D (6 bases). CDR3 sequence reads: CASSLKQGQETQYF. CDR3 DNA sequence: TGTGCCAGCAGCCTAAAACAGGGCCAAGAGACCCAGTACTTC.